Below are 4 T cell receptor beta chains sequenced from a single sample in a study of cytomegalovirus exposure and HLA in healthy donors. Primers: 60 Vbeta forward and 13 Jbeta reverse. Profiled with immunoSEQ multiplex PCR; TCRdb holds only in-frame clones, not every one. This sample contains 130,000 or so clones. The sequencing sample was made of PBMCs. Source of these receptors: a woman younger than 35 in good health and CMV-seronegative.

A word on this clone: The same CDR3 is also encoded by other DNA sequences in this sample. CDR3 sequence (DNA): TGTGCCAGCAGTAGAGGACTAGTCGCGGGCAATGAGCAGTTCTTC. Its protein product is CASSRGLVAGNEQFF. The J gene is TRBJ2-1, the V gene TRBV27, with 7 bases matching TRBD2. Germline CDR1 reads MNHEY; CDR2 reads SMNVEV (reference sequence). There are 15 residues in the CDR3. The J segment lost 6 bases and the V segment lost 5 bases, leaving 10 bases of the junction unmatched.

This rearrangement joins TRBV19 to TRBJ2-1; 7 nucleotides match TRBD2. The CDR3 has 17 residues. In germline, CDR1 is LNHDA, CDR2 SQIVND (reference sequence). V shed 5 bases, J shed 1 base, and the junction held 11 bases outside the gene matches. CDR3 sequence reads: CASSASGAGRSYNEQFF. CDR3 nucleotide sequence: TGTGCCAGTAGTGCCTCGGGAGCGGGACGGTCCTACAATGAGCAGTTCTTC. The full variable domain, completed using reference TRBV19 and TRBJ2-1, is DGGITQSPKYLFRKEGQNVTLSCEQNLNHDAMYWYRQDPGQGLRLIYYSQIVNDFQKGDIAEGYSVSREKKESFPLTVTSAQKNPTAFYLCASSASGAGRSYNEQFFGPGTRLTVL.

J is TRBJ2-1 and V is TRBV5-1; TRBD2 agrees at 10 bases. The CDR3 runs to 16 residues. Germline CDR1 is SGHRS and CDR2 is YFSETQ. V was clipped by 3 bases and J by 2 bases; unmatched bases: 5. For the CDR3, the DNA is TGCGCCAGCAGCTCCTTAGCGGGAGGAGCCTACAATGAGCAGTTCTTC. Translation gives CASSSLAGGAYNEQFF.

The chain carries TRBV6-5 and TRBJ1-1; tentatively, D is TRBD1 (5 bases). This CDR3 region has 14 residues. V was trimmed by 1 base and J by 6 bases, leaving 12 bases between them. Per germline, CDR1 MNHEY and CDR2 SVGAGI. In DNA form, the CDR3 reads TGTGCCAGCAGTTACTGGCAGGGTAACTCTGAAGCTTTCTTT. This sequence encodes CASSYWQGNSEAFF.